These 27 T cell receptor beta chains were sequenced from one sample in a study of cytomegalovirus exposure and HLA in healthy donors. PCR employed 60 Vbeta and 13 Jbeta primers. Sequenced by immunoSEQ multiplex PCR; TCRdb stores in-frame clones only, minus some. The sample totals about 140,000 clones. The sample consisted of PBMCs. These TCRs come from a young woman in good health and CMV-seronegative.

This rearrangement joins TRBV10-3 to TRBJ1-2; D gene uncertain. The germline CDR1 and CDR2 sequences are ENHRY and SYGVKD. CDR3 size: 14 residues. Trimming took off 5 bases at V and 3 bases at J, with 13 bases between the two ends. CDR3 DNA: TGTGCCATCAGTAGCACGGGTCGGGACTATGGCTACACCTTC. This encodes CAISSTGRDYGYTF.

The gene calls are TRBV11-2 and TRBJ2-7; D not certain. Per germline, CDR1 SGHAT and CDR2 FQNNGV. This CDR3 comprises 13 residues. Trimming left V 0 bases short and J 3 bases short, with 6 bases between. DNA of the CDR3: TGTGCCAGCAGCTTAGACCCGAGCTACGAGCAGTACTTC. Its protein is CASSLDPSYEQYF.

V and J are TRBV2 and TRBJ1-1; unclear D gene. This CDR3 is built from 13 residues. Between the trimmed V and J ends, which lost 6 bases and 0 bases, there was a span of 8 bases. Per germline, CDR1 SNHLY and CDR2 FYNNEI. In DNA, the CDR3 is TGTGCCAGCAGCGAGGAGTTGAACACTGAAGCTTTCTTT. Its translation: CASSEELNTEAFF.

The chain has TRBV6-1 and TRBJ1-2, with D possibly TRBD1 on 5 matching bases. Trimming cost V 6 bases and J 4 bases, with 18 bases left between them. There are 15 residues in the CDR3. The germline CDR1 and CDR2 sequences are MNHNS and SASEGT. The CDR3 DNA follows: TGTGCCAGCAGACCCCCGGCAGGGCTTAGCTATGGCTACACCTTC. Protein product: CASRPPAGLSYGYTF.

The chain links TRBV6-5 to TRBJ1-1, with D possibly being TRBD1 (5 bases). Germline CDR1 is MNHEY and CDR2 is SVGAGI. The CDR3 totals 14 residues. The V gene lost 8 bases and the J gene lost 3 bases, with 16 bases spanning the gap. CDR3 sequence (DNA): TGTGCCAGCGGTCGGGGGTTCTTATACACTGAAGCTTTCTTT. Translated, it gives CASGRGFLYTEAFF.

J is TRBJ2-5 and V is TRBV6-1; 7 nucleotides match TRBD2. V was clipped by 8 bases and J by 4 bases; unmatched bases: 7. Germline CDR1 and CDR2: MNHNS and SASEGT. CDR3 size: 13 residues. CDR3 in DNA: TGTGCCAGCCGACTAGCTGCCCCAGAGACCCAGTACTTC. It yields the protein CASRLAAPETQYF.

J is TRBJ2-3 and V is TRBV19; 13 nucleotides line up with TRBD2. This CDR3 contains 18 residues. Unmatched junction bases numbered 12, after V lost 3 bases and J lost 6 bases. Germline V gives CDR1 LNHDA, CDR2 SQIVND (reference sequence). CDR3 region: CASSIRPPTSGGLDTQYF. The CDR3 DNA follows: TGTGCCAGTAGTATTCGCCCCCCGACTAGCGGGGGGTTGGATACGCAGTATTTT.

The gene calls are TRBV29-1 and TRBJ2-1, with 15 nucleotides matching TRBD2. The CDR3 has 14 residues. V was clipped by 6 bases and J by 7 bases; unmatched bases: 4. The germline gives CDR1 SQVTM, CDR2 ANQGSEA. CDR3 sequence (DNA): TGCAGCGTAGGCGGGACTAGCGGGAGGAATGAGCAGTTCTTC. Protein product: CSVGGTSGRNEQFF.

The chain uses TRBV25-1 and TRBJ2-3; D not certain. V was shortened by 7 bases and J by 6 bases, with 11 bases between the two germline ends. Germline assignment: CDR1 MGHDK and CDR2 SYGVNS. This CDR3 contains 12 residues. The CDR3 region is CASTTNQDTQYF. DNA of the CDR3: TGTGCCAGCACCACAAATCAGGATACGCAGTATTTT.

The gene calls are TRBV6-1 and TRBJ2-2; tentative D call: TRBD1 (5 bases). V was pared by 1 base and J by 2 bases, with 11 bases between. CDR3 length: 16 amino acids. Germline V gene data show CDR1 as MNHNS and CDR2 as SASEGT. CDR3 residues: CASSEDRTRNTGELFF. CDR3 DNA: TGTGCCAGCAGTGAAGACAGGACCCGAAACACCGGGGAGCTGTTTTTT.

The chain couples TRBV10-3 to TRBJ1-1, with 7 bases that match TRBD1. The CDR3 covers 17 residues. The V gene's germline CDR1 is ENHRY and CDR2 SYGVKD. Trimming took 8 bases from V and 4 from J; bases not matched to a gene: 19. The CDR3 here is CAISTSGTAQGGTEAFF. As DNA, the CDR3 is TGTGCCATCTCAACCTCCGGGACAGCCCAGGGTGGCACTGAAGCTTTCTTT.

The genes are TRBV13 and TRBJ1-4; D is ambiguous. Germline V gene sequence: CDR1 PRHDT, CDR2 FYEKMQ (reference sequence). The V end lost 9 bases, the J end lost 6 bases, and 14 bases lay between the germline ends. CDR3 length: 13 amino acids. CDR3 sequence (DNA): TGTGCCAGTGAATCCCGGGGAGATGAAAAACTGTTTTTT. It encodes CASESRGDEKLFF.

The gene calls are TRBV4-2 and TRBJ1-5, with TRBD1 matching over 9 bases. Germline lookup yields CDR1 LGHNA and CDR2 YNFKEQ. The CDR3 runs 17 residues. Trimming at V came to 3 bases and at J to 3 bases, leaving 9 bases not matched to a gene. The CDR3 bases are TGTGCCAGCAGCCAGACCAGGGGGACAGGGACCAATCAGCCCCAGCATTTT. Its protein product is CASSQTRGTGTNQPQHF.

The genes are TRBV28 and TRBJ1-2; 8 positions agree with TRBD1. This CDR3 has 16 amino acids. With V trimmed by 2 bases and J by 6 bases, 11 bases remained unmatched. Looked up from germline, CDR1 is MDHEN and CDR2 is SYDVKM. CDR3 sequence (DNA): TGTGCCAGCAGTTTACCCACCGGACAGGGAGGCGATGGCTACACCTTC. Translating gives CASSLPTGQGGDGYTF.

The rearrangement links TRBV4-1 to TRBJ2-3; 7 nucleotides align to TRBD2. The germline CDR1 and CDR2 sequences are MGHRA and YSYEKL. This CDR3 region has 18 residues. Trimming took 4 bases from V and 2 from J; bases not matched to a gene: 15. The CDR3 reads CASSPPGGGRSDTDTQYF. Written as DNA, the CDR3 is TGCGCCAGCAGCCCCCCGGGGGGAGGACGGAGTGACACAGATACGCAGTATTTT.

The chain recombines TRBV7-6 with TRBJ2-1; weak D call: TRBD1 (6 bases). In germline, CDR1 is SGHVS, CDR2 FNYEAQ. V was pared by 0 bases and J by 8 bases, with 11 bases between. The CDR3 length is 14 residues. In DNA, the CDR3 is TGTGCCAGCAGCTTAGCTACAGGGATGGATGAGCAGTTCTTC. Translating gives CASSLATGMDEQFF.

The gene calls are TRBV29-1 and TRBJ2-1, with 13 bases that match TRBD2. There are 15 residues in the CDR3. Germline V gene data show CDR1 as SQVTM and CDR2 as ANQGSEA. The V segment lost 4 bases and the J segment 10 bases; nucleotides outside the gene matches: 10. CDR3 coding DNA: TGCAGCGTTGGAACTAGCGGGAGGGCCTTTTGGGAGCAGTTCTTC. It encodes CSVGTSGRAFWEQFF.

This chain connects TRBV28 to TRBJ2-1, with 12 bases aligning to TRBD2. This CDR3 has 16 amino acids. V lost 6 bases, J lost 7 bases, and 10 bases stayed unmatched. The germline V gene encodes CDR1 MDHEN and CDR2 SYDVKM. CDR3 loop: CASSQTSGRSENEQFF. Written as DNA, the CDR3 is TGTGCCAGCAGCCAAACTAGCGGGAGGAGTGAGAATGAGCAGTTCTTC.

The V call is TRBV10-3, the J call TRBJ2-2; TRBD2 matches 12 bases. CDR1 and CDR2 (germline): ENHRY, SYGVKD. V lost 5 bases and J lost 3; bases outside the gene matches: 1. CDR3 length: 15 amino acids. For the CDR3, the DNA is TGTGCCATCAGTAGACTAGCGGGAGACACCGGGGAGCTGTTTTTT. Residues: CAISRLAGDTGELFF.

The chain combines TRBV5-4 with TRBJ2-5, with TRBD1 identical over 9 bases. The CDR3 totals 14 residues. Germline assignment: CDR1 SGHNT and CDR2 YYREEE (reference sequence). The trim removed 4 bases at V and 1 base at J, leaving 2 bases unmatched. The CDR3 bases are TGTGCCAGCAGCAAACAGGGGGCCCAAGAGACCCAGTACTTC. Translating it yields CASSKQGAQETQYF.

The chain links TRBV11-3 to TRBJ2-3, with TRBD2 identical over 8 bases. The ends lost 3 bases at V and 0 bases at J; junction bases unmatched: 8. Germline CDR1 and CDR2: SGHNT and YENEEA. The CDR3 is 17 amino acids. The CDR3: CASSFPVAGGSTDTQYF. As DNA, the CDR3 is TGTGCCAGCAGCTTCCCTGTGGCGGGAGGTAGCACAGATACGCAGTATTTT.

The chain combines TRBV6-1 with TRBJ1-1; 7 bases are a match to TRBD1. Germline CDR1 MNHNS, CDR2 SASEGT. The CDR3 length is 15 residues. J lost 1 base, V lost 5 bases, and 7 bases had no gene match. This CDR3 is CASSMSGTANTEAFF. The DNA of the CDR3 is TGTGCCAGCAGTATGTCCGGGACAGCGAACACTGAAGCTTTCTTT.

The rearrangement uses TRBV10-1 and TRBJ1-5, with D unclear. Germline lookup yields CDR1 WNHNN and CDR2 SYGVQD (reference sequence). With 3 bases removed from V and 4 bases from J, the gap between germline ends came to 7 bases. The CDR3 runs 13 residues. This CDR3 is CASSDDGNQPQHF. CDR3 DNA: TGCGCCAGCAGTGATGACGGGAATCAGCCCCAGCATTTT.

This chain uses TRBV4-1 with TRBJ1-1; TRBD1 aligns across 10 bases. Germline loops: CDR1 MGHRA, CDR2 YSYEKL. This CDR3 has 18 residues. After removal of 4 bases from V and 1 base from J, the junction contained 12 bases not matched to a gene. The CDR3 DNA reads as TGCGCCAGCAGCCCTGACCCCCGGGACAGGGGTCAGAACACTGAAGCTTTCTTT. Its translation: CASSPDPRDRGQNTEAFF.

This chain uses TRBV11-2 with TRBJ2-1; D unclear. This CDR3 is 15 amino acids long. V lost 0 bases and J 4 bases, leaving 10 bases between the germline ends. The V gene's germline CDR1 is SGHAT and CDR2 FQNNGV. Written as DNA, the CDR3 is TGTGCCAGCAGCTTAGAGGTGGGCCCGTACAATGAGCAGTTCTTC. Encoded protein: CASSLEVGPYNEQFF. Combining the CDR3 with reference TRBV11-2 and TRBJ2-1 gives the whole variable domain EAGVAQSPRYKIIEKRQSVAFWCNPISGHATLYWYQQILGQGPKLLIQFQNNGVVDDSQLPKDRFSAERLKGVDSTLKIQPAKLEDSAVYLCASSLEVGPYNEQFFGPGTRLTVL.

CDR3 sequence reads: CASSLDRQGLSTDTQYF. The CDR3 bases are TGTGCCAGCAGCTTAGACCGACAGGGGCTAAGCACAGATACGCAGTATTTT. The chain joins TRBV7-8 to TRBJ2-3; 8 bases map to TRBD1. J gave up 0 bases and V 1 base, and 6 bases lay outside the gene matches. The germline V gene encodes CDR1 SGHVS and CDR2 FQNEAQ. This CDR3 comprises 17 residues. The full variable domain, rest sourced from reference TRBV7-8 and TRBJ2-3, is GAGVSQSPRYKVAKRGQDVALRCDPISGHVSLFWYQQALGQGPEFLTYFQNEAQLDKSGLPSDRFFAERPEGSVSTLKIQRTQQEDSAVYLCASSLDRQGLSTDTQYFGPGTRLTVL.

The rearrangement links TRBV9 to TRBJ2-3; TRBD2 aligns across 13 bases. This CDR3 is built from 17 residues. With V trimmed by 3 bases and J by 3 bases, 7 bases remained unmatched. The germline gives CDR1 SGDLS, CDR2 YYNGEE. DNA of the CDR3: TGTGCCAGCAGCGCAGCCGGGACTAGCGGGACGACAGATACGCAGTATTTT. Translated: CASSAAGTSGTTDTQYF.